Reported below is one TCR beta chain. Its antigen is undetermined. Amplifying from RNA transcripts, the study obtained TCR beta CDR3 regions. An opening RT-PCR round employed HTBI primers and preceded a second-round multiplex PCR. TCRdb redid the calling of the multiplex PCR reads with MiXCR, one entry per CDR3 protein. The table has 560,000 or so distinct CDR3 sequences, about 40% seen once. Trimming stripped 3 bases from V and 2 bases from J, with 7 bases between. This CDR3 contains 12 residues. The germline V gene has CDR1 GTSNPN and CDR2 SVGIG (reference sequence). Clinical symptoms, serum thyroxine, TRAb, thyroid ultrasound and orbital computed tomography determined diagnosis. This specimen belongs to a study of Graves' ophthalmopathy and Graves' hyperthyroidism. General study points: The majority of expanded thyroid clonotypes above 0.001 frequency also occurred in blood.

The sequencing sample was made of peripheral blood or thyroid tissue (not recorded which). V is TRBV30 and J is TRBJ1-2; D call uncertain. The receptor was isolated from an adult man with Graves' hyperthyroidism. CDR3 amino acids: CAWRGNNYGYTF. The CDR3 bases are TGTGCCTGGAGGGGGAACAACTATGGCTACACCTTC. The variable domain in full, completed from reference TRBV30 and TRBJ1-2, reads SQTIHQWPATLVQPVGSPLSLECTVEGTSNPNLYWYRQAAGRGLQLLFYSVGIGQISSEVPQNLSASRPQDRQFILSSKKLLLSDSGFYLCAWRGNNYGYTFGSGTRLTVV.